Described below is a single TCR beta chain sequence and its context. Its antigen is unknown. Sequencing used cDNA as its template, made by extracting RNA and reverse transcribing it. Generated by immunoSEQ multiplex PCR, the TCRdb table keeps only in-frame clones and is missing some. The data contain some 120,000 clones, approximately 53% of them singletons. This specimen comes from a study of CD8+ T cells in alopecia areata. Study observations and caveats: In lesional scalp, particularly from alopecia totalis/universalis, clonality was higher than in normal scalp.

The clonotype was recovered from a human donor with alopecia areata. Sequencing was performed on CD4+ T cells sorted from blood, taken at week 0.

CDR3: CASTRNPTYGYTF. The CDR3 bases are TGTGCCAGCACCCGGAACCCCACCTATGGCTACACCTTC. The chain has TRBV28 and TRBJ1-2; D gene unclear. The CDR3 is made up of 13 amino acids. Germline V gene sequence: CDR1 MDHEN, CDR2 SYDVKM. V lost 7 bases and J lost 4, with 13 bases in between.